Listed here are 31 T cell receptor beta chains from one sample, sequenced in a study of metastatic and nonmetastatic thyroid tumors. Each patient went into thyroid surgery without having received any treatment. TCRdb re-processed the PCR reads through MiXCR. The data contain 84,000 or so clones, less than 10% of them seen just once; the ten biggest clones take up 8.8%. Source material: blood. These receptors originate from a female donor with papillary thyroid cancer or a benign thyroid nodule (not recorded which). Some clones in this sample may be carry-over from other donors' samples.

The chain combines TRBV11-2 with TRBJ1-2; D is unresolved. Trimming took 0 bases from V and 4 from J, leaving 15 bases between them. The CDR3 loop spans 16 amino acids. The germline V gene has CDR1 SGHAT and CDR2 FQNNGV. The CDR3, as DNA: TGTGCCAGCAGCTTAGAGCCTTGGTGGGTGATCTATGGCTACACCTTC. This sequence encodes CASSLEPWWVIYGYTF.

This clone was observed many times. CDR3 bases: TGTGCCAGCAGGGGACTAGCGGGCCGCCAAGAGACCCAGTACTTC. Its translation: CASRGLAGRQETQYF. The chain combines TRBV3-1 with TRBJ2-5, with 12 bases lining up with TRBD2. The ends lost 6 bases at V and 1 base at J; junction bases unmatched: 3. The CDR3 is 15 residues long. CDR1 is LGHDT, CDR2 YNNKEL, per germline (reference sequence).

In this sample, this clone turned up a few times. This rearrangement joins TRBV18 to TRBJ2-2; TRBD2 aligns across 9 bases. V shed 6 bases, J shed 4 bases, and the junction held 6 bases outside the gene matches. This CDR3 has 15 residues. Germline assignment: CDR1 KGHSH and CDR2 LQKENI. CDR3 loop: CASSTAGGSTGELFF. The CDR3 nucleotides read TGTGCCAGCTCTACAGCGGGGGGCAGCACCGGGGAGCTGTTTTTT.

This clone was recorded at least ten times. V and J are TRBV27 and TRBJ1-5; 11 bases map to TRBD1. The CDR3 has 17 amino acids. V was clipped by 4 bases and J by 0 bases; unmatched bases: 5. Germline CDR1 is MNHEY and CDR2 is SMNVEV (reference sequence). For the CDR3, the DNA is TGTGCCAGCAGTTCCGGGACAGGGGGGGATAGCAATCAGCCCCAGCATTTT. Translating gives CASSSGTGGDSNQPQHF.

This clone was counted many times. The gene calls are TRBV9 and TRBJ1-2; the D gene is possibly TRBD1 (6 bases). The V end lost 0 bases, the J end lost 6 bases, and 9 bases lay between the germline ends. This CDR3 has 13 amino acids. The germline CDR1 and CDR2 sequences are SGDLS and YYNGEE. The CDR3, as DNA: TGTGCCAGCAGCGTAGCTCCAGGGGATGGCTACACCTTC. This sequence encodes CASSVAPGDGYTF.

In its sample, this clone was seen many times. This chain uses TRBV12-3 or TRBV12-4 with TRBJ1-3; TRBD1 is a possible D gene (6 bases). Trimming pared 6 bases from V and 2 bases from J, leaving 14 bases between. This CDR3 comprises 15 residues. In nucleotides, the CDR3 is TGTGCCAGCAGCCATGCAGGGGTTGCTGGAAACACCATATATTTT. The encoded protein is CASSHAGVAGNTIYF.

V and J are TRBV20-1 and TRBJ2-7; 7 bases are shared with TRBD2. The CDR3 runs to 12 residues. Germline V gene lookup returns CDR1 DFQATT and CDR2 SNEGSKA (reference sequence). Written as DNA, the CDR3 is TGCAGCTTAGCGGGTTCGACCTACGAGCAGTACTTC. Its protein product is CSLAGSTYEQYF.

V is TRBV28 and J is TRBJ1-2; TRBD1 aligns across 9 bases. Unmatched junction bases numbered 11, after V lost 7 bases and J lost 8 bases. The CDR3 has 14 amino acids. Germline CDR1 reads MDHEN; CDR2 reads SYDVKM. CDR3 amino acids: CASTPDRGIAGYTF. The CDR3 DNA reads TGTGCCAGCACCCCGGACAGGGGTATTGCGGGCTACACCTTC.

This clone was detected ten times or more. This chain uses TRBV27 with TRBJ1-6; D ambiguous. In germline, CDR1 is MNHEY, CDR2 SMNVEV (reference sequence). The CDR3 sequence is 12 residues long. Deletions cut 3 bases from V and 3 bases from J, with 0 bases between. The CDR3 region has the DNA TGTGCCAGCAGTTTCTATAATTCACCCCTCCACTTT. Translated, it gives CASSFYNSPLHF.

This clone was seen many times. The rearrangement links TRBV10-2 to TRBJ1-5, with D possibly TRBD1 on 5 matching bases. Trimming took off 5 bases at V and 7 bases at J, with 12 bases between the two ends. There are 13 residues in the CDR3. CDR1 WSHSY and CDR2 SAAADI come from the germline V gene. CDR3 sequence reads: CASSRQGGQPQHF. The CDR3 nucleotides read TGCGCCAGCAGTAGGCAGGGAGGGCAGCCCCAGCATTTT.

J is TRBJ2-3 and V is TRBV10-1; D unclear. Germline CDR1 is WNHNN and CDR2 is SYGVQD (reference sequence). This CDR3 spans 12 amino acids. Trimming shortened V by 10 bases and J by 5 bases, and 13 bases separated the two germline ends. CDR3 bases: TGCGCCATCTTCCCCCCCCAAGATACGCAGTATTTT. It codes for CAIFPPQDTQYF.

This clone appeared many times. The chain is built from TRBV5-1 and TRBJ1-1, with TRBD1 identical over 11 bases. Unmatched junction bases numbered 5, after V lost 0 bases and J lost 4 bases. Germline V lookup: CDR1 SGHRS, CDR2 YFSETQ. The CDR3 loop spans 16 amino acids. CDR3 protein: CASSLVPGTGGTEAFF. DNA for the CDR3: TGCGCCAGCAGCTTGGTACCCGGGACAGGGGGCACTGAAGCTTTCTTT.

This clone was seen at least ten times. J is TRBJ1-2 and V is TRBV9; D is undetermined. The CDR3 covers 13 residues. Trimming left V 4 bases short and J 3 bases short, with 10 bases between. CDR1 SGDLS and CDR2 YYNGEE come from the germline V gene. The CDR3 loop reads CASSPLLYYGYTF. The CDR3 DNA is TGTGCCAGCAGCCCCCTCCTCTACTATGGCTACACCTTC.

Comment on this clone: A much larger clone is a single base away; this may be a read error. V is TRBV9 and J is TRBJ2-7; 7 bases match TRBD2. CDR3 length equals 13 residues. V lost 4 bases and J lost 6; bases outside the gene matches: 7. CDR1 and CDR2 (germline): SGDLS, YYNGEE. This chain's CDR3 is CASSSRLASEQYF. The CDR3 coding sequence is TGTGCCAGCAGCTCCCGACTAGCTTCCGAGCAGTACTTC.

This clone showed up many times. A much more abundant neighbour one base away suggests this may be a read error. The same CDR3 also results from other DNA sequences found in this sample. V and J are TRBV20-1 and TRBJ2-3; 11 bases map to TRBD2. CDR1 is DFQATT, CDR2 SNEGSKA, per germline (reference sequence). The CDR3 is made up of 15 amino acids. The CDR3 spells CSAIPLAGGTDTQYF. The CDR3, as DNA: TGCAGTGCAATTCCTCTAGCGGGGGGCACAGATACGCAGTATTTC.

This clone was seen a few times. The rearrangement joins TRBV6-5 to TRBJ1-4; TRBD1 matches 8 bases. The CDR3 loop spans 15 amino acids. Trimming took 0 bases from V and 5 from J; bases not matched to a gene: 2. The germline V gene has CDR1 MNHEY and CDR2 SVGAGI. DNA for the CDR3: TGTGCCAGCAGTTACTCCGGACAGGGAAATGAAAAACTGTTTTTT. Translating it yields CASSYSGQGNEKLFF.

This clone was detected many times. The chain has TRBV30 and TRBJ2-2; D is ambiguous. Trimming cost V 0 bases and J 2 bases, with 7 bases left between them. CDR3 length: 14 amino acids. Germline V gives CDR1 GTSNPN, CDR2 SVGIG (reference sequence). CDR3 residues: CAWSVHTNTGELFF. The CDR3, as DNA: TGTGCCTGGAGTGTCCACACTAACACCGGGGAGCTGTTTTTT.

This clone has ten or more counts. The CDR3 DNA is TGTGCCATCAGGGGAGACAGGGGATTTAATTCACCCCTCCACTTT. Translated: CAIRGDRGFNSPLHF. This chain links TRBV10-3 with TRBJ1-6, with 8 bases that match TRBD1. The germline V gene encodes CDR1 ENHRY and CDR2 SYGVKD. The trim removed 6 bases at V and 6 bases at J, leaving 7 bases unmatched. The CDR3 sequence is 15 residues long.

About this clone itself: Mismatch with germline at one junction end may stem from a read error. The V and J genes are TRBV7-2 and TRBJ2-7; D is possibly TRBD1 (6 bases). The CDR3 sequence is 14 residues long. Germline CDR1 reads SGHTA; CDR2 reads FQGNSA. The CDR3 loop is CASSSSQGIYEQYF. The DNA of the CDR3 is TGCGCCAGCAGCTCGTCCCAGGGGATCTACGAGCAGTACTTC.

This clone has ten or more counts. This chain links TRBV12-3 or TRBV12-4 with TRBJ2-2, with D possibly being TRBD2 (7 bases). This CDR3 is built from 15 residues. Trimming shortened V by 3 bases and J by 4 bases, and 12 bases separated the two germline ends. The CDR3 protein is CASSFAGATTGELFF. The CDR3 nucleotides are TGTGCCAGCAGTTTCGCGGGGGCGACCACCGGGGAGCTGTTTTTT.

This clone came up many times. CDR3 protein: CASSVAVNTEAFF. CDR3 sequence (DNA): TGTGCCAGCAGCGTAGCAGTGAACACTGAAGCTTTCTTT. The chain couples TRBV9 to TRBJ1-1, with no clear D. Per germline, CDR1 SGDLS and CDR2 YYNGEE. The CDR3 contains 13 residues. Between the trimmed V and J ends, which lost 0 bases and 0 bases, there was a span of 3 bases. Full variable domain (rest looked up from reference TRBV9 and TRBJ1-1): DSGVTQTPKHLITATGQRVTLRCSPRSGDLSVYWYQQSLDQGLQFLIQYYNGEERAKGNILERFSAQQFPDLHSELNLSSLELGDSALYFCASSVAVNTEAFFGQGTRLTVV.

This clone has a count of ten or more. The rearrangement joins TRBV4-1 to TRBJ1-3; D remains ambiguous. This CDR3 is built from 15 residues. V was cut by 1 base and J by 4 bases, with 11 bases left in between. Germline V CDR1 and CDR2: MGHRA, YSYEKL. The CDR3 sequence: CASSQVSLPGNTIYF. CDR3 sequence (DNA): TGCGCCAGCAGCCAAGTCAGCCTCCCGGGAAACACCATATATTTT.

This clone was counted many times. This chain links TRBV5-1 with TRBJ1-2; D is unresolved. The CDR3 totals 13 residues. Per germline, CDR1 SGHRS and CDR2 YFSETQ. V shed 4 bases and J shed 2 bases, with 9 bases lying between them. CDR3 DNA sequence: TGCGCCAGCAGCACGGGAGGGAACTATGGCTACACCTTC. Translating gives CASSTGGNYGYTF.

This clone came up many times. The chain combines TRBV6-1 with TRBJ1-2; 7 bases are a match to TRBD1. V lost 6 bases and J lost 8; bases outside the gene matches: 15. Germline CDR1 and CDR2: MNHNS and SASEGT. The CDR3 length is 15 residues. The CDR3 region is CASSPAGETGFGYTF. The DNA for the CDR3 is TGTGCCAGCAGCCCCGCCGGGGAGACAGGGTTCGGCTACACCTTC.

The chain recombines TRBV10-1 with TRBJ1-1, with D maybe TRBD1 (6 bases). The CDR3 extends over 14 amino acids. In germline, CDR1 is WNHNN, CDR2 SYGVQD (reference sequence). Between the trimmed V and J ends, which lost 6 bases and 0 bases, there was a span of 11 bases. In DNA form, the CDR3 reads TGCGCCAGCAGAGGAGCAGGGGTGAACACTGAAGCTTTCTTT. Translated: CASRGAGVNTEAFF.

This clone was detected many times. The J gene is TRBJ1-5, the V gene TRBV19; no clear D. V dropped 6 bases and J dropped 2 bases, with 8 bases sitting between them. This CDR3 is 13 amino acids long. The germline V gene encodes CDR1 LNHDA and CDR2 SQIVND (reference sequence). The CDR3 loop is CASSPMGNQPQHF. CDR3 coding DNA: TGTGCCAGTAGCCCGATGGGCAATCAGCCCCAGCATTTT.

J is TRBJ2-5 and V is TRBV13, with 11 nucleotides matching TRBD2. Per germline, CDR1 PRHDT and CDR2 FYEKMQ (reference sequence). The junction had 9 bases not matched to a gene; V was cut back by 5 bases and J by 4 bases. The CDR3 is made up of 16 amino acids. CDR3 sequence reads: CASSLGPSGGPETQYF. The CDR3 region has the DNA TGTGCCAGCAGCCTTGGTCCTAGCGGGGGGCCAGAGACCCAGTACTTC.

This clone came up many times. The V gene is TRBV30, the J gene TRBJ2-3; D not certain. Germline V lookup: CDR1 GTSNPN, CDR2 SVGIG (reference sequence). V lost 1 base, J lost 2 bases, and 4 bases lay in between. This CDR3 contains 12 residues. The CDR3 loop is CAWSATTDTQYF. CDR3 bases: TGTGCCTGGAGTGCCACCACAGATACGCAGTATTTT. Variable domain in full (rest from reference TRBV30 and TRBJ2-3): SQTIHQWPATLVQPVGSPLSLECTVEGTSNPNLYWYRQAAGRGLQLLFYSVGIGQISSEVPQNLSASRPQDRQFILSSKKLLLSDSGFYLCAWSATTDTQYFGPGTRLTVL.

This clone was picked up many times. The CDR3: CASSRLSGGGEINYGYTF. CDR3 DNA sequence: TGTGCCAGCAGTCGACTATCGGGCGGGGGGGAGATTAACTATGGCTACACCTTC. The chain uses TRBV6-5 and TRBJ1-2, with D possibly TRBD1 on 5 matching bases. V was cut by 5 bases and J by 1 base, with 23 bases left in between. The CDR3 covers 18 residues. Germline assignment: CDR1 MNHEY and CDR2 SVGAGI.

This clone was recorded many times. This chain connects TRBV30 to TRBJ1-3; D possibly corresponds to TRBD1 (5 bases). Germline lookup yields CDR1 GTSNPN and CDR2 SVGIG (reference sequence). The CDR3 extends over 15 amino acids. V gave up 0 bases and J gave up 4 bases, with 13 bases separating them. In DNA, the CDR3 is TGTGCCTGGAGTGTACGGGCAGGGCCCGGAAACACCATATATTTT. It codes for CAWSVRAGPGNTIYF.

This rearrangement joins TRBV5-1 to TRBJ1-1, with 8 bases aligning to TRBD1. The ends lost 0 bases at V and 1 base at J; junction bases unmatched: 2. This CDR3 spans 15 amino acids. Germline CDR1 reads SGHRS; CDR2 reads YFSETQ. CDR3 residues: CASSLDGQGNTEAFF. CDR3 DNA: TGCGCCAGCAGCTTGGATGGACAGGGGAACACTGAAGCTTTCTTT.